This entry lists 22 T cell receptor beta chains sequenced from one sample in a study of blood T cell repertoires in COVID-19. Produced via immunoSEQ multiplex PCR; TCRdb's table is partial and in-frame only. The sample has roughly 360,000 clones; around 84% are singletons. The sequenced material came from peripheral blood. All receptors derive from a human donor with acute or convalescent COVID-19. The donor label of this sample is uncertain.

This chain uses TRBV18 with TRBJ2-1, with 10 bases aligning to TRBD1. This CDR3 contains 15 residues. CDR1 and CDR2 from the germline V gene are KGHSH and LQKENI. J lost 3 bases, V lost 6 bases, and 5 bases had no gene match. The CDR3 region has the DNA TGTGCCAGCTCTCAACGGACAGGGGGCTACAATGAGCAGTTCTTC. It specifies CASSQRTGGYNEQFF.

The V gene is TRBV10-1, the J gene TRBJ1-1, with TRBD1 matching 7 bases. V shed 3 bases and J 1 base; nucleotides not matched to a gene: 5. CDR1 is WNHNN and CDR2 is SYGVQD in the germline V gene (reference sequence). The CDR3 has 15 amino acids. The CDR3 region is CASSDGTAWNTEAFF. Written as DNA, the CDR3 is TGCGCCAGCAGTGACGGGACAGCGTGGAACACTGAAGCTTTCTTT.

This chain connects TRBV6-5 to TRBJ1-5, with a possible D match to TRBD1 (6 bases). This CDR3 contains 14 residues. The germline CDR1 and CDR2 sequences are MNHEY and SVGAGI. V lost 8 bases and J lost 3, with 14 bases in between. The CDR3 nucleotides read TGTGCCAGCGCCAGAAACAGGGTCAATCAGCCCCAGCATTTT. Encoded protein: CASARNRVNQPQHF.

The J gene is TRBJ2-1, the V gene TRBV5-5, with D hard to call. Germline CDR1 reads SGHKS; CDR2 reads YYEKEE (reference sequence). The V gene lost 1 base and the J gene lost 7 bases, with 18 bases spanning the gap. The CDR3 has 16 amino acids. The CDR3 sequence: CASSLLQVGVGNEQFF. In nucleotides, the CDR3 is TGTGCCAGCAGCTTGTTGCAAGTCGGAGTTGGTAATGAGCAGTTCTTC.

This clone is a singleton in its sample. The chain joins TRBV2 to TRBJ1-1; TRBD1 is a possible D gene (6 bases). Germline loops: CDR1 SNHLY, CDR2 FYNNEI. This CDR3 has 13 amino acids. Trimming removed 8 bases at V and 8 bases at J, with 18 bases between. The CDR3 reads CASGKGRGYEAFF. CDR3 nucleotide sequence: TGTGCCAGCGGAAAGGGCAGGGGATACGAAGCTTTCTTT. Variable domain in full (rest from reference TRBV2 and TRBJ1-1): EPEVTQTPSHQVTQMGQEVILRCVPISNHLYFYWYRQILGQKVEFLVSFYNNEISEKSEIFDDQFSVERPDGSNFTLKIRSTKLEDSAMYFCASGKGRGYEAFFGQGTRLTVV.

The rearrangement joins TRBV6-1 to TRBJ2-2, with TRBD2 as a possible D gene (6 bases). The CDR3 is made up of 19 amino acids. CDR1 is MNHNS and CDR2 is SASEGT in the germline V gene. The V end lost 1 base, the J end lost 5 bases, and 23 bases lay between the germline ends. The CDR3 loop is CASSEDFWISSGQTGELFF. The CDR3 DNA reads TGTGCCAGCAGTGAAGATTTTTGGATAAGTAGCGGACAAACCGGGGAGCTGTTTTTT.

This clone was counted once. In nucleotides, the CDR3 is TGTGCCAGCAGCCAAGAATTCGGAGATCGTGGCTACACCTTC. Encoded protein: CASSQEFGDRGYTF. The rearrangement links TRBV3-1 (or the pseudogene TRBV3-2) to TRBJ1-2, with D unresolved. The CDR3 runs to 14 residues. The V and J ends lost 0 bases and 7 bases respectively, with 12 bases between them. CDR1 is LGHDT and CDR2 is YNNKEL in the germline V gene (reference sequence).

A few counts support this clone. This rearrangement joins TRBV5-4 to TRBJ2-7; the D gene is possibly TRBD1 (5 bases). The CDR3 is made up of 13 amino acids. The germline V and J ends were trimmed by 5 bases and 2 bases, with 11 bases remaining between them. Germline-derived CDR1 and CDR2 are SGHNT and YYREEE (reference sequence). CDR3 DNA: TGTGCCAGCAGTCTGCAGGGAACCTACGAGCAGTACTTC. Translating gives CASSLQGTYEQYF.

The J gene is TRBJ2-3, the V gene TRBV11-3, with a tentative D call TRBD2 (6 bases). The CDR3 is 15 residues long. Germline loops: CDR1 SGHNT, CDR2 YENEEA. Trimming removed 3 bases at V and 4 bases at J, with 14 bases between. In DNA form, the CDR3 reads TGTGCCAGCAGCTTGGAGGGAAACTTCCCAGATACGCAGTATTTT. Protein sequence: CASSLEGNFPDTQYF.

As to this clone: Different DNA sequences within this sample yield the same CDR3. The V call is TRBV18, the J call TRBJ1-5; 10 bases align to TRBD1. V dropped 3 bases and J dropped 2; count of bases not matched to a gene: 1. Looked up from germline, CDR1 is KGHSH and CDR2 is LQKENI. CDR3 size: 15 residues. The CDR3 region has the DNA TGTGCCAGCTCACCGACAGGGGGCGGCAATCAGCCCCAGCATTTT. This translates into CASSPTGGGNQPQHF. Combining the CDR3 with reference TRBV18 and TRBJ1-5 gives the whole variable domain NAGVMQNPRHLVRRRGQEARLRCSPMKGHSHVYWYRQLPEEGLKFMVYLQKENIIDESGMPKERFSAEFPKEGPSILRIQQVVRGDSAAYFCASSPTGGGNQPQHFGDGTRLSIL.

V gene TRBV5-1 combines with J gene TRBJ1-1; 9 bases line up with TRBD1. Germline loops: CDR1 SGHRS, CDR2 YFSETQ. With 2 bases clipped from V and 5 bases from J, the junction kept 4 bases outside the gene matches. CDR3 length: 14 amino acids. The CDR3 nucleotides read TGCGCCAGCAGCTTACGACAGGGGGGTACTGAAGCTTTCTTT. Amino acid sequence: CASSLRQGGTEAFF.

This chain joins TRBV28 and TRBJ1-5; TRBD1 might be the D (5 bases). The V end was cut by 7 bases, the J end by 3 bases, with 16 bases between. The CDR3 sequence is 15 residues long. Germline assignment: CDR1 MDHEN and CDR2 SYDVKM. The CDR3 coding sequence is TGTGCCAGCATCCTTGGGCAGGGCATCAATCAGCCCCAGCATTTT. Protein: CASILGQGINQPQHF.

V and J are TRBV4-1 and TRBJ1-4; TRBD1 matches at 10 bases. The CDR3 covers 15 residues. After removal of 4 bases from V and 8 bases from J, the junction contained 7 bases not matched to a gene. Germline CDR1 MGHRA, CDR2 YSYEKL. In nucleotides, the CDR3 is TGCGCCAGCAGCCCAACGACAGGGGGCGCGGAAAAACTGTTTTTT. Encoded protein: CASSPTTGGAEKLFF.

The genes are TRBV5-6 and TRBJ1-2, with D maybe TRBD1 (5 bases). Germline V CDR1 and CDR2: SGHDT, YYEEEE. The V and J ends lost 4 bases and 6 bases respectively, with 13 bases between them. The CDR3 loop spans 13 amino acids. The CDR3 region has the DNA TGTGCCAGCAGCAGGGGAGGGACGGATGGCTACACCTTC. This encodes CASSRGGTDGYTF.

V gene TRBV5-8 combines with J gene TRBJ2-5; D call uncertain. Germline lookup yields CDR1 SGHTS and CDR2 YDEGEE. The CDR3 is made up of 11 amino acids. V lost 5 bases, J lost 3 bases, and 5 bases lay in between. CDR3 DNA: TGTGCCAGCAGTTTAGAAGAGACCCAGTACTTC. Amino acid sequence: CASSLEETQYF.

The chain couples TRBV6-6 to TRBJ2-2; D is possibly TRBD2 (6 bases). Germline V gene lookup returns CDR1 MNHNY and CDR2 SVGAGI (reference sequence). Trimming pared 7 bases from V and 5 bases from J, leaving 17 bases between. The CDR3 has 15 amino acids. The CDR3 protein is CASTPLRGRTGELFF. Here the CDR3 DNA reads TGTGCCAGCACTCCATTACGGGGGAGGACCGGGGAGCTGTTTTTT.

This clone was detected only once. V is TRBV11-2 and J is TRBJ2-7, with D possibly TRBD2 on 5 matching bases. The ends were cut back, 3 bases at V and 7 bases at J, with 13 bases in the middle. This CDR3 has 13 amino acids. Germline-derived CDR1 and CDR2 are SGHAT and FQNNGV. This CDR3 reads CASSLDLYVEQYF. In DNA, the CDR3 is TGTGCCAGCAGCTTGGACTTGTACGTGGAGCAGTACTTC.

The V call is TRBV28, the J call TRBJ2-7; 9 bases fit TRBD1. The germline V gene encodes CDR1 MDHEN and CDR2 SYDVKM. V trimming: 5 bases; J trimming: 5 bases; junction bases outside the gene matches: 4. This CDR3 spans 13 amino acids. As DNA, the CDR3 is TGTGCCAGCAGTAGGGACAGGGTCCACGAGCAGTACTTC. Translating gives CASSRDRVHEQYF. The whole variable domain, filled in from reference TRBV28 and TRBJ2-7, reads DVKVTQSSRYLVKRTGEKVFLECVQDMDHENMFWYRQDPGLGLRLIYFSYDVKMKEKGDIPEGYSVSREKKERFSLILESASTNQTSMYLCASSRDRVHEQYFGPGTRLTVT.

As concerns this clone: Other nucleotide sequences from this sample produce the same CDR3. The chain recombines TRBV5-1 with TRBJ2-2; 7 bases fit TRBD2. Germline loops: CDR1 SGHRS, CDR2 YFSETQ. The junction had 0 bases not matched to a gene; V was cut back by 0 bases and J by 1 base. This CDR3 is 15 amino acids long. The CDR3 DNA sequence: TGCGCCAGCAGCTTGGTAGCGGGGAACACCGGGGAGCTGTTTTTT. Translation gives CASSLVAGNTGELFF.

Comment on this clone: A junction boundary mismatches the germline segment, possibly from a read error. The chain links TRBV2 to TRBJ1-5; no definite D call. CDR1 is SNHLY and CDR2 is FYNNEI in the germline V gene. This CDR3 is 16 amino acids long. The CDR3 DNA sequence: TGTGCCAGCAGGGAAGGTGGACCCCGGGGAAATCAGCCCCAGCATTTT. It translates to CASREGGPRGNQPQHF.

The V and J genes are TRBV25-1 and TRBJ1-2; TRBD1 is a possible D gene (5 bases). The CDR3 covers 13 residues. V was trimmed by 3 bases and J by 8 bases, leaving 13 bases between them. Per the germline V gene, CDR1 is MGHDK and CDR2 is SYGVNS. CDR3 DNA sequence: TGTGCCAGCAGTGATAGTGGGGCGCCCGGCTACACCTTC. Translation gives CASSDSGAPGYTF.

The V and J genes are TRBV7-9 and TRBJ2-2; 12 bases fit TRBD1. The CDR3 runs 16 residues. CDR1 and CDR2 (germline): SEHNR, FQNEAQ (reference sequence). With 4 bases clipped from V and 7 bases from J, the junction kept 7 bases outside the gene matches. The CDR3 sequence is CASSSPGTGGGGELFF. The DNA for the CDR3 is TGTGCCAGCAGCTCCCCCGGGACAGGGGGCGGCGGGGAGCTGTTTTTT.